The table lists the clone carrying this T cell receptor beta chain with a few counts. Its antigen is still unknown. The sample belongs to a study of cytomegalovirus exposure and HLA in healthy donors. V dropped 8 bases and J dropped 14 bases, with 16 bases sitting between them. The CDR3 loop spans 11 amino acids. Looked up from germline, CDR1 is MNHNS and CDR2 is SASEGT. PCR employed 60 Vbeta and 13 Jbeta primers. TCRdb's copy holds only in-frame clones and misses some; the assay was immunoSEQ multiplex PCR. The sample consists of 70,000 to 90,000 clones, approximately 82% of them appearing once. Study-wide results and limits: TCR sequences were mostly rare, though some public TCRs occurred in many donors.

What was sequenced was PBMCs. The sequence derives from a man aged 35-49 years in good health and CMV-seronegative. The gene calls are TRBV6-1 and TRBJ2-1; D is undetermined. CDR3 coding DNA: TGTGCCAGCGGTCCGCGAAAAATTGAGTTCTTC. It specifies CASGPRKIEFF.